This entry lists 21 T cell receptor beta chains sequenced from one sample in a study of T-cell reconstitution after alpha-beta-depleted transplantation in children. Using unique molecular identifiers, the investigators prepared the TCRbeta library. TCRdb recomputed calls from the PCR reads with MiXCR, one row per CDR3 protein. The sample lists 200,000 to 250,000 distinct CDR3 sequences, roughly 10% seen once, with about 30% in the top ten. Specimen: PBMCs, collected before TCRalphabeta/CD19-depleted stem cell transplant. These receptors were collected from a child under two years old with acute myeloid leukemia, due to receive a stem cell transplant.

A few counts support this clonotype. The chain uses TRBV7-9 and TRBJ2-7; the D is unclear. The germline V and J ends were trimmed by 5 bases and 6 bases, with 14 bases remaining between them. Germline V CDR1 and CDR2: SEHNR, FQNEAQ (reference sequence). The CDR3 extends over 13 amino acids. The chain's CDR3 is CASSMDGASEQYF. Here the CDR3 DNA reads TGTGCCAGCAGCATGGACGGCGCAAGCGAGCAGTACTTC.

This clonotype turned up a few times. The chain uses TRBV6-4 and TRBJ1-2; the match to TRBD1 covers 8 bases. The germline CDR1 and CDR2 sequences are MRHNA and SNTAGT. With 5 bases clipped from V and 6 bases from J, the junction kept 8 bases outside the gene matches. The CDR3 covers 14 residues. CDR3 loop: CASSPTDRGHGYTF. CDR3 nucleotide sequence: TGTGCCAGCAGTCCAACCGACAGGGGACATGGCTACACCTTC.

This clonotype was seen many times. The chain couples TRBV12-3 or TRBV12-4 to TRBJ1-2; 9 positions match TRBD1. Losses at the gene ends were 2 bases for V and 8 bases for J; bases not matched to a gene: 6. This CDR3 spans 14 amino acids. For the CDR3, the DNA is TGTGCCAGCAGTTTAAGGGTAACAGGGGGCGGCTACACCTTC. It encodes CASSLRVTGGGYTF.

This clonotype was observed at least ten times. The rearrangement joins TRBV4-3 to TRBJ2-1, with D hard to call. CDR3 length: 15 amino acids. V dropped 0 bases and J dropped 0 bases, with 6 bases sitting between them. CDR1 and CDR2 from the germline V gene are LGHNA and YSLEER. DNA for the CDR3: TGCGCCAGCAGCCAAGATCCCAGCTCCTACAATGAGCAGTTCTTC. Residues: CASSQDPSSYNEQFF.

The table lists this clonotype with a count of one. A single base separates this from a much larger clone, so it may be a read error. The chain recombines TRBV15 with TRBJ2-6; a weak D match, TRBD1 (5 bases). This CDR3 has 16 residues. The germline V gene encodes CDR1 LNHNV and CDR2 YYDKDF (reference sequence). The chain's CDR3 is CTTSMTVLSGANVLTF. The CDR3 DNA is TGTACCACCAGCATGACAGTTCTCTCTGGGGCCAACGTCCTGACTTTC.

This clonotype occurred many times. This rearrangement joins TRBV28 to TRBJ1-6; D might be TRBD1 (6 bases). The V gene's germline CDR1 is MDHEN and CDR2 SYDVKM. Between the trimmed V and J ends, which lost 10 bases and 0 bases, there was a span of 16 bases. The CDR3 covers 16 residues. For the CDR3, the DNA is TGTGCCACCGGGGGCCGGGGGAGCTCCTATAATTCACCCCTCCACTTT. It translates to CATGGRGSSYNSPLHF.

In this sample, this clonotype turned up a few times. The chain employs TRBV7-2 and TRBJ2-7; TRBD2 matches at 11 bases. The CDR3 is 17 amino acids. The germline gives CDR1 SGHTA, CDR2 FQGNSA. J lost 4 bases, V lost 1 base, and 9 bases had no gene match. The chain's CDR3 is CASSLGLAGLGSYEQYF. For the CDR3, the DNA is TGTGCCAGCAGCTTAGGACTAGCGGGACTGGGGTCGTACGAGCAGTACTTC.

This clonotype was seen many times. CDR3 DNA: TGCGCCAGCAGCTTTTACAGGGTGGAGGATACGCAGTATTTT. The encoded protein is CASSFYRVEDTQYF. This chain joins TRBV5-1 and TRBJ2-3, with a possible D match to TRBD1 (6 bases). In germline, CDR1 is SGHRS, CDR2 YFSETQ. The ends were cut back, 2 bases at V and 6 bases at J, with 13 bases in the middle. CDR3 length: 14 amino acids. Looking up the rest from reference TRBV5-1 and TRBJ2-3 gives the full variable domain: KAGVTQTPRYLIKTRGQQVTLSCSPISGHRSVSWYQQTPGQGLQFLFEYFSETQRNKGNFPGRFSGRQFSNSRSEMNVSTLELGDSALYLCASSFYRVEDTQYFGPGTRLTVL.

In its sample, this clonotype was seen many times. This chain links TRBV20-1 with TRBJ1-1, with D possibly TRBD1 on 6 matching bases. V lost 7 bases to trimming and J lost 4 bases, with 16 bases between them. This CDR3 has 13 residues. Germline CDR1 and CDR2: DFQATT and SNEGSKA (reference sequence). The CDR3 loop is CSVGRGASTEAFF. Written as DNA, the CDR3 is TGCAGTGTGGGGCGGGGGGCGAGCACTGAAGCTTTCTTT.

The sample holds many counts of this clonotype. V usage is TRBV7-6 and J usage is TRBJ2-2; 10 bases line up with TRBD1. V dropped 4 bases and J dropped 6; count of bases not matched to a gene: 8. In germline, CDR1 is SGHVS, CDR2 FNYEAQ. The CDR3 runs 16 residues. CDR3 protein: CASSSRTGGFSGELFF. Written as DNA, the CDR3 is TGTGCCAGCAGCTCCAGGACAGGGGGTTTTTCCGGGGAGCTGTTTTTT.

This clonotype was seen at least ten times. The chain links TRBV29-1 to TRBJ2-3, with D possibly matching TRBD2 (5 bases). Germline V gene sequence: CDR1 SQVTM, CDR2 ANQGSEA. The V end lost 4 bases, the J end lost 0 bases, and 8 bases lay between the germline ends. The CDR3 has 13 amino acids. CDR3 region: CSVVRASTDTQYF. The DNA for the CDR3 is TGCAGCGTTGTGCGGGCTAGCACAGATACGCAGTATTTT.

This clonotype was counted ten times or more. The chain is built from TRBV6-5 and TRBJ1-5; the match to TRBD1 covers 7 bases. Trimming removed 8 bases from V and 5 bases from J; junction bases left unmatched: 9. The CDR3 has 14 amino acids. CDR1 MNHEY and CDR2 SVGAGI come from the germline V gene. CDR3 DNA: TGTGCCAGCGGCTGGACAGGCGCCGATCAGCCCCAGCATTTT. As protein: CASGWTGADQPQHF.

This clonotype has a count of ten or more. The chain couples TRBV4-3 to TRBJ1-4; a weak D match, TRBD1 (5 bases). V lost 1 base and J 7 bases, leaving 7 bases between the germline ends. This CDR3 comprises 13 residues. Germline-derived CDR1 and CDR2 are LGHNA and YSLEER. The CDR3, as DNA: TGCGCCAGCAGCCAAGCCGGGGGTGAAAAACTGTTTTTT. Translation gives CASSQAGGEKLFF.

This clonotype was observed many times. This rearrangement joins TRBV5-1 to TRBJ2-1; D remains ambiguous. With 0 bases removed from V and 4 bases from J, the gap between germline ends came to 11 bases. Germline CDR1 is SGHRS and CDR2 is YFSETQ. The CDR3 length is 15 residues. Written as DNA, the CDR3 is TGCGCCAGCAGCTTGGACGGTAGGAGTTACAATGAGCAGTTCTTC. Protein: CASSLDGRSYNEQFF.

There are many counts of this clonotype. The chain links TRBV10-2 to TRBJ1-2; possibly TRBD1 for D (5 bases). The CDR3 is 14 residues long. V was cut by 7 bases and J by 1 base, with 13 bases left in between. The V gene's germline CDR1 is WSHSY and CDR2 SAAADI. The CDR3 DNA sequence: TGCGCCAGCAAACCTGATGGGGGTAACTATGGCTACACCTTC. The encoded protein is CASKPDGGNYGYTF.

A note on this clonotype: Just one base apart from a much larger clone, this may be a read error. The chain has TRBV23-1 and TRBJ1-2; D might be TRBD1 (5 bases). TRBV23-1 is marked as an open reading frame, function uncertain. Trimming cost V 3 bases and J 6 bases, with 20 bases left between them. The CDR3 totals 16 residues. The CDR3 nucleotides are TGCGCCAGCAGTCATGTTGAGGGACCGCTGATGGATGGCTACACCTTC. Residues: CASSHVEGPLMDGYTF.

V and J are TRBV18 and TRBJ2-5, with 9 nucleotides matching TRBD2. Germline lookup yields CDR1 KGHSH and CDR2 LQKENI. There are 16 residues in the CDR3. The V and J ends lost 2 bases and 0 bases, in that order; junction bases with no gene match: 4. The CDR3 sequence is CASSPSLAGNQETQYF. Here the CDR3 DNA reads TGTGCCAGCTCACCATCACTAGCGGGTAACCAAGAGACCCAGTACTTC.

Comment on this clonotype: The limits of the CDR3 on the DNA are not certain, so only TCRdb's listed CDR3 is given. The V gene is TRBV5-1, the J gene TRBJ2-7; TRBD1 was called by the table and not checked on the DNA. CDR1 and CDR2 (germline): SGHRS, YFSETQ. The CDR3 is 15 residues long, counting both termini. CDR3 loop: CASTFGQGTTHEQYF.

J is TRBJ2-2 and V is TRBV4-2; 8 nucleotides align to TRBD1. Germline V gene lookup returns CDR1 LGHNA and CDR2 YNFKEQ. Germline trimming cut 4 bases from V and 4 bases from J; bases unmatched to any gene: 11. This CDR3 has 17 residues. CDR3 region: CASSPTPGGAGTGELFF. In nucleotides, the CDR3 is TGTGCCAGCAGCCCCACCCCAGGGGGCGCCGGCACCGGGGAGCTGTTTTTT.

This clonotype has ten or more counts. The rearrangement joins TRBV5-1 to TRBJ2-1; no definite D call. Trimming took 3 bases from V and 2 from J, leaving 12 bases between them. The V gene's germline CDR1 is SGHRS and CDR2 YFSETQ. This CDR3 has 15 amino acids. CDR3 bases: TGCGCCAGCAGCTCGGACCCTGGGCCCTACAATGAGCAGTTCTTC. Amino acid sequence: CASSSDPGPYNEQFF. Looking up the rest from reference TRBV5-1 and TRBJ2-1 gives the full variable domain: KAGVTQTPRYLIKTRGQQVTLSCSPISGHRSVSWYQQTPGQGLQFLFEYFSETQRNKGNFPGRFSGRQFSNSRSEMNVSTLELGDSALYLCASSSDPGPYNEQFFGPGTRLTVL.

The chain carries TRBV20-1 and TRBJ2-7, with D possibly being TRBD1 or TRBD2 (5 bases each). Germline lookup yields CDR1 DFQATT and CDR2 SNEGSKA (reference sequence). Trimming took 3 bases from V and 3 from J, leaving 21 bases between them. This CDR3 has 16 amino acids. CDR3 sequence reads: CSARSLRGGSYYEQYF. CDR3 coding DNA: TGCAGTGCTAGGTCCCTGAGGGGCGGGTCGTACTACGAGCAGTACTTC.